The 5 T cell receptor beta chains reported below all come from one sample, sequenced in a study of OX40 agonist ivuxolimab in advanced cancers. The library was made by the immunoSEQ multiplex PCR assay. TCRdb obtained this table from immuneACCESS and retained in-frame rearrangements with V and J assigned. These tables miss some clones; where compared with another copy, unresolved V genes account for less than half of the shortfall, and the remainder is unexplained. This sample comprises about 94,000 clones, 87% of them detected only once. About 0.29% of the sample is taken by the ten largest. This specimen consisted of CD4+ or CD8+ T cells sorted from blood, obtained in a trial of the OX40 agonist ivuxolimab. The receptors here all came from an adult with an advanced solid tumor such as melanoma, head and neck, liver or kidney cancer.

The chain employs TRBV4-1 and TRBJ1-1, with 7 nucleotides matching TRBD1. The CDR3 is 20 residues long. CDR1 MGHRA and CDR2 YSYEKL come from the germline V gene. V was pared by 1 base and J by 4 bases, with 21 bases of the junction left unmatched. CDR3 in DNA: TGCGCCAGCAGCCAAGCCCCGGACAGGATCTTAGGTCTGGGTACCACTGAAGCTTTCTTT. This sequence encodes CASSQAPDRILGLGTTEAFF.

CDR3 in amino acids: CASSPSGVLETQYF. In DNA, the CDR3 is TGTGCCAGCAGCCCTAGCGGGGTCTTGGAGACCCAGTACTTC. The V and J genes are TRBV7-3 and TRBJ2-5, with 9 bases aligning to TRBD2. J gave up 5 bases and V 5 bases, and 6 bases lay outside the gene matches. The length of the CDR3 is 14 residues. The germline V gene encodes CDR1 SGHTA and CDR2 FQGTGA.

The J gene is TRBJ1-3, the V gene TRBV4-1; no clear D. This CDR3 comprises 16 residues. The V gene lost 0 bases and the J gene lost 4 bases, with 13 bases spanning the gap. Germline CDR1 is MGHRA and CDR2 is YSYEKL. This CDR3 reads CASSQDRLLVGNTIYF. In DNA, the CDR3 is TGCGCCAGCAGCCAAGACCGACTTTTGGTCGGAAACACCATATATTTT.

This clone was observed a single time. The genes are TRBV5-1 and TRBJ2-7; 8 nucleotides align to TRBD1. CDR1 is SGHRS and CDR2 is YFSETQ in the germline V gene. The V segment lost 5 bases and the J segment 2 bases; nucleotides outside the gene matches: 6. The CDR3 loop spans 14 amino acids. Here the CDR3 reads CASRVSGGPYEQYF. CDR3 in DNA: TGCGCCAGCAGGGTTTCAGGGGGCCCCTACGAGCAGTACTTC.

Only one count was recorded for this clone. The chain has TRBV7-3 and TRBJ2-5; the D gene could be TRBD1 or TRBD2 (5 bases each). The CDR3 has 15 residues. V was pared by 5 bases and J by 1 base, with 14 bases between. In germline, CDR1 is SGHTA, CDR2 FQGTGA. The CDR3 DNA reads TGTGCCAGCAGCCCCAGAGGGGACGCCCAAGAGACCCAGTACTTC. It is translated as CASSPRGDAQETQYF.